This T cell receptor beta chain was retrieved from a study of cytomegalovirus exposure and HLA in healthy donors. Findings and limits, study-wide: Associated with cytomegalovirus, according to the listing, were 150 to 200 TCR beta chains. Apart from CMV serostatus, no immune exposure information was available.

The CDR3 sequence is 12 residues long. CDR1 is SGHRS, CDR2 YFSETQ, per germline. The V end lost 4 bases, the J end lost 3 bases, and 8 bases lay between the germline ends. Notes on this clone: The target antigen is unknown.

PCR was performed using 60 Vbeta and 13 Jbeta primers. Here immunoSEQ multiplex PCR was the method, and the copy in TCRdb shows in-frame clones only, minus some. The sample has some 140,000 clones; 82% are singletons. Those who donated were healthy bone marrow donors. Sequenced: PBMCs. This TCR was sampled from a woman aged 50 to 60 in good health and CMV-seropositive. The genes are TRBV5-1 and TRBJ2-7, with no clear D. CDR3 in DNA: TGCGCCAGCAGCCTAGGAAACTACGAGCAGTACTTC. Translation gives CASSLGNYEQYF. The whole variable domain, filled in from reference TRBV5-1 and TRBJ2-7, reads KAGVTQTPRYLIKTRGQQVTLSCSPISGHRSVSWYQQTPGQGLQFLFEYFSETQRNKGNFPGRFSGRQFSNSRSEMNVSTLELGDSALYLCASSLGNYEQYFGPGTRLTVT.